This T cell receptor (beta chain) appears in the sequencing data of a study of T cell changes during pregnancy in multiple sclerosis. With V trimmed by 6 bases and J by 0 bases, 5 bases remained unmatched. There are 16 residues in the CDR3. The V gene's germline CDR1 is MGHRA and CDR2 YSYEKL. Profiling relied on immunoSEQ multiplex PCR, and the TCRdb table lists in-frame clones only, not all of them. Among around 20,000 clones listed, around four fifths were seen once. The rearrangement uses TRBV4-1 and TRBJ2-3, with 11 bases fitting TRBD2. The material sequenced was CD8+ T cells from peripheral blood mononuclear cells, taken in the first trimester of pregnancy. This receptor was taken from a female donor in good health, enrolled as a control in a pregnancy study. The CDR3 DNA reads as TGCGCCAGCAGACAACTAGCGGGGGTTAGCACAGATACGCAGTATTTT. This translates into CASRQLAGVSTDTQYF.